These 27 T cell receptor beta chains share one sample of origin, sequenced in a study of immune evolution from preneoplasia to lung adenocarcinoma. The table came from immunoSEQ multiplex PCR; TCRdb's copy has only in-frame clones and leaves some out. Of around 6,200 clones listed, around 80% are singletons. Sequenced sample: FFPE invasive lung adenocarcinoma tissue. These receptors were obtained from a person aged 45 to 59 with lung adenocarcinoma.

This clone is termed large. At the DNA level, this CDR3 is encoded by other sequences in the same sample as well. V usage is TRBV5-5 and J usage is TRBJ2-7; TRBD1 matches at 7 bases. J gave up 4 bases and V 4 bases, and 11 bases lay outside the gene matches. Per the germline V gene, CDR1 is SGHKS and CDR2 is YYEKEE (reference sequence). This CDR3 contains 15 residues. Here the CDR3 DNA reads TGTGCCAGCAGCCTGGGACAGAGAAGTGCATACGAGCAGTACTTC. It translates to CASSLGQRSAYEQYF.

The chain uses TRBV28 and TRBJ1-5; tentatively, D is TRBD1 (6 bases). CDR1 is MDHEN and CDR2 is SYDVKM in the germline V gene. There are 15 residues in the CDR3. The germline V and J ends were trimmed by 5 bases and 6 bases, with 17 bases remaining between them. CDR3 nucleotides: TGTGCCAGCAGTACCCACAGGGAGAGGGGTCAGCCCCAGCATTTT. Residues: CASSTHRERGQPQHF.

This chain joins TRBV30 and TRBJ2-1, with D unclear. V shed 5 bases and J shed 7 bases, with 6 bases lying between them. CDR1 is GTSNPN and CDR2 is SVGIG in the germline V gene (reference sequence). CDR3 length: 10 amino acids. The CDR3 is CAWGENEQFF. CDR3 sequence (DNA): TGTGCCTGGGGGGAAAATGAGCAGTTCTTC.

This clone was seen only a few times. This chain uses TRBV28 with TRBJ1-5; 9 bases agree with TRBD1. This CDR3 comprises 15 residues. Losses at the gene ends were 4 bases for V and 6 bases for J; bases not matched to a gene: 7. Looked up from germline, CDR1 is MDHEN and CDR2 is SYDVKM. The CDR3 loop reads CASSSAGTGLQPQHF. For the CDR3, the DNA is TGTGCCAGCAGTTCTGCCGGGACAGGGCTTCAGCCCCAGCATTTT.

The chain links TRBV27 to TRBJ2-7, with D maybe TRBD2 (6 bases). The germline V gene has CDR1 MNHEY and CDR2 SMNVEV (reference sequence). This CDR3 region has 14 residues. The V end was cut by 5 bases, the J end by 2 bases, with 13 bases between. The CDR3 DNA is TGTGCCAGCAGTCTCGAGCGGGTTCCCTACGAGCAGTACTTC. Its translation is CASSLERVPYEQYF.

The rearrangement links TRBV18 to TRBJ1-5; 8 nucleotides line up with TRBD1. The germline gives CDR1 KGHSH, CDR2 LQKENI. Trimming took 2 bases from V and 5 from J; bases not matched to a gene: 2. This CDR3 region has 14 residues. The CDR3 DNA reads TGTGCCAGCTCACCAGACAGGGGAGATCAGCCCCAGCATTTT. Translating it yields CASSPDRGDQPQHF.

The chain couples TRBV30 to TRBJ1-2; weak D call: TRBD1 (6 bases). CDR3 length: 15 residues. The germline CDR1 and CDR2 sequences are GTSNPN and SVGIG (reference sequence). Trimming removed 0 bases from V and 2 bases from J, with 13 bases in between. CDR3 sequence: CAWSVSRQGNYGYTF. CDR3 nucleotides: TGTGCCTGGAGTGTCTCCAGGCAGGGGAACTATGGCTACACCTTC.

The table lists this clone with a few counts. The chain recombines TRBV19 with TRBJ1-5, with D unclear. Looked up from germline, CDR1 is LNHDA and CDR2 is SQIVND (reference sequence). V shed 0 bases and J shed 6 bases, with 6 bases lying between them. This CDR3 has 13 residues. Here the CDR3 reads CASSIDHGQPQHF. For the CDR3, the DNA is TGTGCCAGTAGTATAGATCACGGTCAGCCCCAGCATTTT.

The CDR3 region has the DNA TGTGCCAGCAGCCCGAGGACAGGGATAAATACGCAGTATTTT. Amino acids: CASSPRTGINTQYF. The rearrangement uses TRBV14 and TRBJ2-3; 8 nucleotides align to TRBD1. V lost 4 bases and J lost 7; bases outside the gene matches: 7. The length of the CDR3 is 14 residues. Germline V gives CDR1 SGHDN, CDR2 FVKESK.

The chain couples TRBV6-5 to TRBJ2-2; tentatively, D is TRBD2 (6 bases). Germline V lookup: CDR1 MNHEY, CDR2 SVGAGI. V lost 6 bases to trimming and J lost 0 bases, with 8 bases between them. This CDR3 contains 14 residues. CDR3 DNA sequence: TGTGCCAGCAGCAAGCGGGCGAACACCGGGGAGCTGTTTTTT. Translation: CASSKRANTGELFF.

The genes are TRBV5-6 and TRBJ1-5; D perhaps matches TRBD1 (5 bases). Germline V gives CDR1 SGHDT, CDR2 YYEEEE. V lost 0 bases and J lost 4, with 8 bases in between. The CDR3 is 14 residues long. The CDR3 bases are TGTGCCAGCAGCTTGGCGTGGGGGAATCAGCCCCAGCATTTT. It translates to CASSLAWGNQPQHF.

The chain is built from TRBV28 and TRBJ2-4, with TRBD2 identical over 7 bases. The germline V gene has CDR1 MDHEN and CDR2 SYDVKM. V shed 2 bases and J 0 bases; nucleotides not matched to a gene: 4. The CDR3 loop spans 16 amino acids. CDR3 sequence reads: CASSLDGLVAKNIQYF. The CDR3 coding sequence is TGTGCCAGCAGTTTAGACGGACTAGTAGCCAAAAACATTCAGTACTTC.

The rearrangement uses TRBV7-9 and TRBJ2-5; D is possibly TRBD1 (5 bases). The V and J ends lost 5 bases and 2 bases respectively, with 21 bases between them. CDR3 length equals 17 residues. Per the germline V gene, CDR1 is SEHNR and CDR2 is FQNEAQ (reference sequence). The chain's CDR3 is CASSRASGRERQETQYF. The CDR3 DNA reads TGTGCCAGCAGCCGTGCCTCAGGCAGGGAACGGCAAGAGACCCAGTACTTC.

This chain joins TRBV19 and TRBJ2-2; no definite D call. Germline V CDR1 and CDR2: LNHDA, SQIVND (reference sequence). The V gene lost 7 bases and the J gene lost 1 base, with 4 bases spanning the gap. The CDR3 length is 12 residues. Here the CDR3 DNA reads TGTGCCAGTACCCAGAACACCGGGGAGCTGTTTTTT. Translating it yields CASTQNTGELFF.

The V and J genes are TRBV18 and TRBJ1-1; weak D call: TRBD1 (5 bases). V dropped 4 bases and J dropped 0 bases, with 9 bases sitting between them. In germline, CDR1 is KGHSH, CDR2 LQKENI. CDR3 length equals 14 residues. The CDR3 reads CASSLQGVNTEAFF. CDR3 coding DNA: TGTGCCAGCTCACTTCAAGGGGTGAACACTGAAGCTTTCTTT.

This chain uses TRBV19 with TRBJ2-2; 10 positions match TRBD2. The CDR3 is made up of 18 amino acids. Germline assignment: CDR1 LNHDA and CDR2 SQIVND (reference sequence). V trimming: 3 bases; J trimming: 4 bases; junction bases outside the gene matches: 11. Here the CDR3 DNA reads TGTGCCAGTAGTATCCTAGCGGGAGAGGAAGTAGGCACCGGGGAGCTGTTTTTT. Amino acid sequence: CASSILAGEEVGTGELFF. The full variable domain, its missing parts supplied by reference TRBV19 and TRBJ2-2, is DGGITQSPKYLFRKEGQNVTLSCEQNLNHDAMYWYRQDPGQGLRLIYYSQIVNDFQKGDIAEGYSVSREKKESFPLTVTSAQKNPTAFYLCASSILAGEEVGTGELFFGEGSRLTVL.

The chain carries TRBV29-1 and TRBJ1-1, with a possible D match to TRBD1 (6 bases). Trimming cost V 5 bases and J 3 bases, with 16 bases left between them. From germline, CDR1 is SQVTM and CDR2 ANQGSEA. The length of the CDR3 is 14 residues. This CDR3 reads CSVRRGGEDTEAFF. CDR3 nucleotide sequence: TGCAGCGTTCGCAGGGGCGGAGAGGACACTGAAGCTTTCTTT.

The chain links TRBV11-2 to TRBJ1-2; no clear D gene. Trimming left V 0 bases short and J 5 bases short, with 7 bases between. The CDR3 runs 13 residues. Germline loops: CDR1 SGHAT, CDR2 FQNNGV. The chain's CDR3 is CASSLDGGYGYTF. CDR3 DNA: TGTGCCAGCAGCTTAGATGGAGGGTATGGCTACACCTTC.

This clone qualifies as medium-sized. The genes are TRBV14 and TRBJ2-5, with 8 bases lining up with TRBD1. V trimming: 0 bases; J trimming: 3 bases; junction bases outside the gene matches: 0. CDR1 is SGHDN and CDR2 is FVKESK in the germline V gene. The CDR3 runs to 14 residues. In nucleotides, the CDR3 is TGTGCCAGCAGCCAAGAGGACAGGGAAGAGACCCAGTACTTC. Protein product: CASSQEDREETQYF.

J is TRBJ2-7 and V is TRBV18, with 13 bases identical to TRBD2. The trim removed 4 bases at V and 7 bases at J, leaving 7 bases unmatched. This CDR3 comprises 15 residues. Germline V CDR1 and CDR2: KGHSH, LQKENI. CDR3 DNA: TGTGCCAGCTCACTCGGACTAGCGGGAGATGGGGAGCAGTACTTC. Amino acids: CASSLGLAGDGEQYF.

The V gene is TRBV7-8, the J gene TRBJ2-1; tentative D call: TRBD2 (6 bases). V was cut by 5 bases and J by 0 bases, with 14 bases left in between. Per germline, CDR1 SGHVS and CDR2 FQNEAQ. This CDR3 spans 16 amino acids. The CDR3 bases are TGTGCCAGCAGCCGGATTAGCGGAAGCTCCTACAATGAGCAGTTCTTC. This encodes CASSRISGSSYNEQFF.

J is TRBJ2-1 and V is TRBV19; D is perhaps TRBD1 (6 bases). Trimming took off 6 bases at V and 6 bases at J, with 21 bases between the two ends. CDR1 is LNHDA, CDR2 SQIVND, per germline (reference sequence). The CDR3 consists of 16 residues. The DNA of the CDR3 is TGTGCCAGTAGAGGGGGTGGGGTAAGAAATACCAATGAGCAGTTCTTC. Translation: CASRGGGVRNTNEQFF. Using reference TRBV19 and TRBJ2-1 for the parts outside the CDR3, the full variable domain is DGGITQSPKYLFRKEGQNVTLSCEQNLNHDAMYWYRQDPGQGLRLIYYSQIVNDFQKGDIAEGYSVSREKKESFPLTVTSAQKNPTAFYLCASRGGGVRNTNEQFFGPGTRLTVL.

The CDR3 DNA sequence: TGTGCCAGTAGTATTCCGCGACACGGGGAGACCCAGTACTTC. It yields the protein CASSIPRHGETQYF. This chain joins TRBV19 and TRBJ2-5; D gene uncertain. The V end lost 3 bases, the J end lost 5 bases, and 13 bases lay between the germline ends. The V gene's germline CDR1 is LNHDA and CDR2 SQIVND (reference sequence). This CDR3 is built from 14 residues.

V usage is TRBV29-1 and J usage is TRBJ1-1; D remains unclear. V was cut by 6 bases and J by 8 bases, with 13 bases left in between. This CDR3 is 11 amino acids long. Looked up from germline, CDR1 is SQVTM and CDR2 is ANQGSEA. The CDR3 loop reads CSVDLNFEAFF. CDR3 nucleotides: TGCAGCGTCGACCTTAACTTCGAAGCTTTCTTT.

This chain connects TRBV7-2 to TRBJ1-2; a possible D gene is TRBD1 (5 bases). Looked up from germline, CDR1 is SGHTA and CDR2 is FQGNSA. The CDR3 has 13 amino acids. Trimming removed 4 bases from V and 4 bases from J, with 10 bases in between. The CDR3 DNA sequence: TGTGCCAGCAGCTCAACCGGGACCTATGGCTACACCTTC. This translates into CASSSTGTYGYTF.

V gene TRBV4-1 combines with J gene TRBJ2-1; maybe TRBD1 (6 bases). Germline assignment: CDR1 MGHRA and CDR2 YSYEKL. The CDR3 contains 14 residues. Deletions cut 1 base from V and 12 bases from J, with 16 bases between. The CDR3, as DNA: TGCGCCAGCAGCCAAGCAGGGGTCCCTCAAGGGCAGTTCTTC. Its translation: CASSQAGVPQGQFF.

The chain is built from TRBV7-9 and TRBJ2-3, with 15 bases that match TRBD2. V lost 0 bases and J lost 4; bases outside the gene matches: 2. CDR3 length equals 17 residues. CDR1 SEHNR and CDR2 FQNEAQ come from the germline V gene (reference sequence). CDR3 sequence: CASSLAGLAGGPDTQYF. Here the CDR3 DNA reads TGTGCCAGCAGCTTAGCTGGACTAGCGGGAGGGCCAGATACGCAGTATTTT.